The 6 T cell receptor beta chains in this list originate from one sample, sequenced in a study of blood T cell repertoires in COVID-19. The data were produced by immunoSEQ multiplex PCR, yet TCRdb's version contains in-frame clones alone and is incomplete. The table has around 140,000 clones, around nine tenths seen once. Sequenced input: peripheral blood. These receptors originate from a middle-aged man with active or convalescent COVID-19.

The rearrangement links TRBV5-4 to TRBJ2-2, with a tentative D call TRBD1 (5 bases). V lost 1 base and J lost 2, with 9 bases in between. Germline V gene data show CDR1 as SGHNT and CDR2 as YYREEE (reference sequence). The CDR3 is 15 residues long. The CDR3 DNA sequence: TGTGCCAGCAGCTTGAGGGGCCTTAACACCGGGGAGCTGTTTTTT. Protein sequence: CASSLRGLNTGELFF.

The V and J genes are TRBV11-2 and TRBJ1-1; D is undetermined. Germline-derived CDR1 and CDR2 are SGHAT and FQNNGV. Trimming shortened V by 1 base and J by 1 base, and 10 bases separated the two germline ends. The CDR3 covers 15 residues. Here the CDR3 DNA reads TGTGCCAGCAGCTTAGCAATGGGAGAGAACACTGAAGCTTTCTTT. This gives the protein CASSLAMGENTEAFF.

The chain carries TRBV5-1 and TRBJ1-2; 7 bases line up with TRBD1. The trim removed 5 bases at V and 2 bases at J, leaving 12 bases unmatched. The CDR3 is 16 residues long. Germline V gene sequence: CDR1 SGHRS, CDR2 YFSETQ. CDR3: CASSHRYDRENYGYTF. Written as DNA, the CDR3 is TGCGCCAGCAGTCATAGATATGACAGGGAGAACTATGGCTACACCTTC.

This chain links TRBV24-1 with TRBJ1-5, with D perhaps TRBD1 (6 bases). CDR3 length equals 14 residues. Trimming took 7 bases from V and 1 from J, leaving 10 bases between them. CDR1 is KGHDR and CDR2 is SFDVKD in the germline V gene. The CDR3 reads CATRATGSNQPQHF. The CDR3 DNA is TGTGCCACCAGGGCGACAGGCAGCAATCAGCCCCAGCATTTT.

The CDR3 loop is CASANQRNQPQHF. CDR3 bases: TGTGCCAGCGCCAATCAGAGGAATCAGCCCCAGCATTTT. The rearrangement links TRBV19 to TRBJ1-5, with D hard to call. Germline V gene lookup returns CDR1 LNHDA and CDR2 SQIVND (reference sequence). This CDR3 contains 13 residues. V was cut by 9 bases and J by 4 bases, with 13 bases left in between.

The gene calls are TRBV3-1 (or the pseudogene TRBV3-2) and TRBJ2-6; TRBD2 might be the D (5 bases). V was shortened by 0 bases and J by 3 bases, with 9 bases between the two germline ends. The CDR3 runs 16 residues. CDR1 LGHDT and CDR2 YNNKEL come from the germline V gene (reference sequence). CDR3 sequence: CASSQERGIGANVLTF. CDR3 bases: TGTGCCAGCAGCCAAGAACGGGGAATTGGGGCCAACGTCCTGACTTTC.